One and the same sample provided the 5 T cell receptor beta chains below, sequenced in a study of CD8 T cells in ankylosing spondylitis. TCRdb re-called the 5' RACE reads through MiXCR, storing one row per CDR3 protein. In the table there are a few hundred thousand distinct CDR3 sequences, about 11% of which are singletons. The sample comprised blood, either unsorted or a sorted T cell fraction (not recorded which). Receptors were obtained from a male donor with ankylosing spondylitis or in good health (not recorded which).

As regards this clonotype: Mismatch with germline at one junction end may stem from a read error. In nucleotides, the CDR3 is TGTGGCAGCAGCTTGCTCAGGGGGGCAGATACGCAGTATTTT. It translates to CGSSLLRGADTQYF. The genes are TRBV7-2 and TRBJ2-3; perhaps TRBD1 as D (7 bases). This CDR3 has 14 amino acids. The V gene's germline CDR1 is SGHTA and CDR2 FQGNSA. The full variable domain, rest sourced from reference TRBV7-2 and TRBJ2-3, is GAGVSQSPSNKVTEKGKDVELRCDPISGHTALYWYRQSLGQGLEFLIYFQGNSAPDKSGLPSDRFSAERTGGSVSTLTIQRTQQEDSAVYLCGSSLLRGADTQYFGPGTRLTVL.

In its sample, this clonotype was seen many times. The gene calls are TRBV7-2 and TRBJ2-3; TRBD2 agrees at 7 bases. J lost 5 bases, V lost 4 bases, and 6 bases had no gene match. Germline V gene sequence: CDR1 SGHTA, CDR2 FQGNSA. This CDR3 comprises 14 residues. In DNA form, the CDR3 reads TGTGCCAGCAGCTCCCGGCGGGAGAAAGATACGCAGTATTTT. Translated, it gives CASSSRREKDTQYF.

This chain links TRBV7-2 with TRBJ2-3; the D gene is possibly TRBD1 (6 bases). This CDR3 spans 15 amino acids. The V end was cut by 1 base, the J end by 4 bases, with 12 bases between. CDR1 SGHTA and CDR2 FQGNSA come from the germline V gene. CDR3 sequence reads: CASSLDLGASDTQYF. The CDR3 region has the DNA TGTGCCAGCAGCTTAGATCTGGGGGCATCAGATACGCAGTATTTT.

The CDR3, as DNA: TGTGCCAGCAGCTTAGATAATGAGCAGTTCTTC. It specifies CASSLDNEQFF. The V and J genes are TRBV7-3 and TRBJ2-1; no clear D gene. V lost 2 bases to trimming and J lost 7 bases, with 3 bases between them. This CDR3 contains 11 residues. The V gene's germline CDR1 is SGHTA and CDR2 FQGTGA.

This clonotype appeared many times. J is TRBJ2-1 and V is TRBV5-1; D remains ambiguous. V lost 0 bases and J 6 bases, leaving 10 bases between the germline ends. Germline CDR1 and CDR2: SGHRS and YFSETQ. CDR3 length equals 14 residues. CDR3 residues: CASSLVFGGNEQFF. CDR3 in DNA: TGCGCCAGCAGCTTGGTCTTCGGCGGCAATGAGCAGTTCTTC.